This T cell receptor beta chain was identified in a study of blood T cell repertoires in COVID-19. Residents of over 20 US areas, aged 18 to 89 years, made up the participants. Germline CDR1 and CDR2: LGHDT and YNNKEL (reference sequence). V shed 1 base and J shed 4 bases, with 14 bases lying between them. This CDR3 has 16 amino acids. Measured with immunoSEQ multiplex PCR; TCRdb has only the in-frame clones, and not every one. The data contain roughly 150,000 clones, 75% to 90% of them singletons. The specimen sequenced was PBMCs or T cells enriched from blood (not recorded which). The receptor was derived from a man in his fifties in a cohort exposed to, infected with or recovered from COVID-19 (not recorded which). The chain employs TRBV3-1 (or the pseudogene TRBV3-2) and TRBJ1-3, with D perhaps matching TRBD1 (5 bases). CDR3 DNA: TGTGCCAGCAGCCAAGGGGGCAGGGTTCAAGGAAACACCATATATTTT. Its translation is CASSQGGRVQGNTIYF.